This entry features one TCR beta chain sequence. The antigen is undetermined. Separate from the roughly 630-subject first cohort was the approximately 120-subject validation cohort, to which the donors belonged. These data belong to a study of cytomegalovirus exposure and HLA in healthy donors. Points from the study as a whole: Confirmation in vitro established that three CMV-associated chains were specific for CMV antigens. The study put 150 to 200 TCR beta chains on its list as cytomegalovirus-associated.

CDR3 length: 15 amino acids. Trimming took 2 bases from V and 2 from J, leaving 11 bases between them. In germline, CDR1 is SGHRS, CDR2 YFSETQ. Using immunoSEQ multiplex PCR, the repertoire was profiled, and TCRdb retains in-frame clones only, with some absent. The repertoire holds 70,000 or so clones, with 94% as singletons. The sequence was collected from a woman between 18 and 30 years old in good health and CMV-seropositive. V gene TRBV5-1 combines with J gene TRBJ2-1; D is unclear. The sequenced sample consisted of PBMCs. DNA for the CDR3: TGCGCCAGCAGCTTATGGCAGATGACCTACAATGAGCAGTTCTTC. This encodes CASSLWQMTYNEQFF.